This entry describes one TCR beta chain. Its antigen target is currently unknown. One base away there is no much larger clone; base qualities are not given. The donors were roughly 39 Caucasian individuals from Russia, aged 6 to 90 years, who were systemically healthy. Each donor gave around 9.5 milliliters of peripheral blood, collected into EDTA-treated Vacutainer tubes. Ficoll-Paque density-gradient centrifugation was used to isolate PBMCs, with at least 6 million per sample. Trizol reagent was used to extract total RNA from the PBMCs, yielding at least 5.5 micrograms per sample. For every donor, flow cytometry on a PBMC aliquot measured the percentage of naive CD45RAhigh/CD27high T cells. The record originates from a study of blood T cells in healthy people across ages (dated by TCRdb to between 2014 and 2017). Study-wide context: In model experiments, roughly one uniquely barcoded TCR beta cDNA molecule per two T cells was captured by template switching. To track age-related changes in TCR beta repertoire diversity, the study relied on deep sequencing normalized with unique cDNA molecular identifiers. The donors were divided into four age groups: young (average approximately 17 years), middle-aged (approximately 39), aged (approximately 62) and long-lived (roughly 82). To avoid experimental bias, donors of different ages were spread randomly across the sequencing lanes. Two additional independent replicas of 1 million unique cDNA reads from the same blood draw were analyzed for two donors (one aged 18 to 30 and one aged 80 or older).

Preparation of the library involved 5' RACE. The instrument given in TCRdb is Illumina HiSeq 2500. The second PCR ran for about 7 to 11 cycles and used a J-beta primer mix along with a sample-barcoded 5' primer. A template-switch 5' adaptor carrying 12 random nucleotides introduced a unique molecular identifier onto each TCR beta cDNA molecule. Each sample yielded at least 2.5 million CDR3-containing paired-end reads. First-strand cDNA synthesis was performed from all RNA using the Mint cDNA synthesis kit, with priming by a TRBC-specific oligonucleotide. All cDNA was treated with uracil-DNA glycosylase and then went through a first 18-cycle PCR with the universal primers M1SS and BC2_uni_R. The study's processing was this. Normalization of each sample was performed by random selection of 1 million high-quality reads, each carrying a distinct molecular identifier. Instead of being binned into consensus sequences, reads that shared molecular identifiers were thrown out. MiTCR, with a Q25 quality threshold and the strictest error-elimination algorithm, was used for CDR3 identification, clonotype clustering and error correction. A nonparametric unseen species model with Euler transformation was used to estimate a lower bound on total TCR beta diversity. The public reads were reprocessed in TCRdb via fastp at Q25 and MiXCR, keeping in-frame beta chains. Each record represents a unique CDR3 protein, reported with the most common genes and DNA among its rows. The V and J calls shown here were made by TCRdb, not taken from the authors' results. The table for this sample lists about 640,000 distinct CDR3 sequences; 58% of them were counted only once. Over 30% of the sample comes from the top ten.

The full study reports these points: Compared with the aged group, the long-lived group had more naive CD4+ T cells, fewer expanded clones and increased TCR diversity, suggesting age selection. Because the CMV infection status of the donors was unknown, age-related changes in expanded clonotypes may potentially have been confounded. A strong correlation was found between observed TCR beta diversity and the percentage of naive T cells measured by flow cytometry. Conclusive comparison of naive and antigen-experienced compartments was prevented by the profiling of bulk unsorted PBMCs. Estimates of total diversity based on one million sequenced T cells were considered lower bounds and underestimates. As age increased, observed TCR beta diversity per million T cells dropped in a roughly linear way, and a significant reduction was already evident by age about 36.

V is pruned by 0 bases and J by 8 bases, leaving 9 bases of the junction without a gene match. CDR1 is given as SQVTM and CDR2 as ANQGSEA, both from the germline V gene. Inclusive of the bounding cysteine and phenylalanine, the CDR3 is 15 residues long. Solely the CDR3 DNA is kept, with 45 bases framed from the first base. The clonotype comes from a man aged 55 to 69 in good health. The sequence is built from TRBV29-1 and TRBJ2-1; 8 bases in the junction line up with TRBD1. Material for sequencing was blood. The sequenced DNA: TGCAGCGTTGAAGATTGGGCAGGGGGCTCGGATGAGCAGTTCTTC. Its amino acids are CSVEDWAGGSDEQFF.